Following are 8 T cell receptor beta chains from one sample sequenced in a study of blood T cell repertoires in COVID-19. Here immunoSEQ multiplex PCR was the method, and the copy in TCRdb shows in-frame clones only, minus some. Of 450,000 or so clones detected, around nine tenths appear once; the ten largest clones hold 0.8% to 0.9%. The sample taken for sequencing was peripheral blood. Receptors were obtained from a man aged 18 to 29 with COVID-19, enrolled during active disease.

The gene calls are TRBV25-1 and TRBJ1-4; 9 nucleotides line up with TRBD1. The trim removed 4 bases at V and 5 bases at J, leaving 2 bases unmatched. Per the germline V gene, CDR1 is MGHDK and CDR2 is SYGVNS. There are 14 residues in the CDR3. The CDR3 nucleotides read TGTGCCAGCAGTGCTGGACAGGGGAATGAAAAACTGTTTTTT. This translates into CASSAGQGNEKLFF.

In nucleotides, the CDR3 is TGCGCCAGCAGCCCCATTGGAGGGGGCCGCTCACCCCTCCACTTT. The encoded protein is CASSPIGGGRSPLHF. The chain combines TRBV4-1 with TRBJ1-6, with 7 bases matching TRBD1. The CDR3 totals 15 residues. Germline V lookup: CDR1 MGHRA, CDR2 YSYEKL. Trimming removed 4 bases from V and 10 bases from J; junction bases left unmatched: 10.

The CDR3 DNA follows: TGTGCCTGGAGTCGTACAGGGAATTCACCCCTCCACTTT. Translated, it gives CAWSRTGNSPLHF. V usage is TRBV30 and J usage is TRBJ1-6, with D tentatively TRBD1 (6 bases). From germline, CDR1 is GTSNPN and CDR2 SVGIG (reference sequence). CDR3 length: 13 amino acids. Trimming stripped 2 bases from V and 7 bases from J, with 9 bases between. The whole variable domain, filled in from reference TRBV30 and TRBJ1-6, reads SQTIHQWPATLVQPVGSPLSLECTVEGTSNPNLYWYRQAAGRGLQLLFYSVGIGQISSEVPQNLSASRPQDRQFILSSKKLLLSDSGFYLCAWSRTGNSPLHFGNGTRLTVT.

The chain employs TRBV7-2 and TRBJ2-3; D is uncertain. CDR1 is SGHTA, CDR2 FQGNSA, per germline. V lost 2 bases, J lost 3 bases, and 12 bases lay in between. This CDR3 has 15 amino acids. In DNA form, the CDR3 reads TGTGCCAGCAGCTTAAAATGGTCGCTAACAGATACGCAGTATTTT. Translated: CASSLKWSLTDTQYF. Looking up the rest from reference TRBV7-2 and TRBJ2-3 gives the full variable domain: GAGVSQSPSNKVTEKGKDVELRCDPISGHTALYWYRQSLGQGLEFLIYFQGNSAPDKSGLPSDRFSAERTGGSVSTLTIQRTQQEDSAVYLCASSLKWSLTDTQYFGPGTRLTVL.

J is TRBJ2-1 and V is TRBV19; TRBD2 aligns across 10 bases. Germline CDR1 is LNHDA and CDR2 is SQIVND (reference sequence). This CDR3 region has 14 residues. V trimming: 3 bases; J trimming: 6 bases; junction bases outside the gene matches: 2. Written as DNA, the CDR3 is TGTGCCAGTAGTATCCAGCGGGGGGGCAATGAGCAGTTCTTC. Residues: CASSIQRGGNEQFF.

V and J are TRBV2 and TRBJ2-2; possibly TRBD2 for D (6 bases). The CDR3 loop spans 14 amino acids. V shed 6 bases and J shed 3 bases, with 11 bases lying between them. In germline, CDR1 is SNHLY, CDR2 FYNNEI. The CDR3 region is CASRSGGYTGELFF. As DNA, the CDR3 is TGTGCCAGCAGAAGTGGAGGGTACACCGGGGAGCTGTTTTTT.

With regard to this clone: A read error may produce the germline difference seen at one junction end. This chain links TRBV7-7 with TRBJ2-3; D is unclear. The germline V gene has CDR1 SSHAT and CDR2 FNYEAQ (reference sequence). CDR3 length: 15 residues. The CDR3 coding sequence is TGTGCTAGCAGCCTAGAGGCAGGCCCCACAGATACGCAGTATTTT. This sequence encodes CASSLEAGPTDTQYF.

CDR3 in DNA: TGTGCCAGCAGCTTGATCGCTGAGCATAATTCACCCCTCCACTTT. It translates to CASSLIAEHNSPLHF. The chain recombines TRBV5-4 with TRBJ1-6; D gene ambiguous. The CDR3 has 15 residues. Per germline, CDR1 SGHNT and CDR2 YYREEE (reference sequence). Deletions cut 1 base from V and 5 bases from J, with 10 bases between.